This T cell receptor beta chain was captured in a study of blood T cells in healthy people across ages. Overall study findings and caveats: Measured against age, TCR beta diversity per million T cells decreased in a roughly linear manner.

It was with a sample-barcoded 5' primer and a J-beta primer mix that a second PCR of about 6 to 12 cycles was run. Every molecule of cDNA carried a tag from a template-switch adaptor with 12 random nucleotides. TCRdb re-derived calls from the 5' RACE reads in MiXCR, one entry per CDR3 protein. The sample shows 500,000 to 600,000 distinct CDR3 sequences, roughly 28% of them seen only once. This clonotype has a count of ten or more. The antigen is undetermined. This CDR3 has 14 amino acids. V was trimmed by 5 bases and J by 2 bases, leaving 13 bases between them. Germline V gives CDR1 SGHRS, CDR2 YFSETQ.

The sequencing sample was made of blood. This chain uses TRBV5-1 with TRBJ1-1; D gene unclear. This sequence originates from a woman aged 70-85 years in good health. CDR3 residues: CASSSGSPNTEAFF. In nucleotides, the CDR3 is TGCGCCAGCAGTTCCGGGTCCCCAAACACTGAAGCTTTCTTT.